This TCR beta chain was captured in a study of OX40 agonist ivuxolimab in advanced cancers. Study-wide context: People in dose escalation had one of these cancers: hepatocellular carcinoma, melanoma, renal cell or head and neck cancer. Broader study findings: The study found among the lowest clonal expansion in partial responders at 0.1-3.0 mg/kg. CD8+ T cells (on average) carried more expanded clones than CD4+ T cells. No antigen was identified for the clonally expanded peripheral T cells.

Comment on this clone: The antigen remains unidentified.

The method was immunoSEQ multiplex PCR; TCRdb's version includes in-frame clones alone and lacks a portion of them. In the table there are around 53,000 clones, about four fifths of which are singletons. In germline, CDR1 is SGHTA, CDR2 FQGTGA. CDR3 length: 14 amino acids. Trimming took off 5 bases at V and 0 bases at J, with 9 bases between the two ends. Here the sequenced sample was CD4+ or CD8+ T cells sorted from blood, taken in a trial of the OX40 agonist ivuxolimab. The genes are TRBV7-3 and TRBJ2-3, with D tentatively TRBD1 (5 bases). The TCR sequence derives from an adult with an advanced solid tumor such as melanoma, head and neck, liver or kidney cancer. In nucleotides, the CDR3 is TGTGCCAGCAGCAAAGGGGCGAGCACAGATACGCAGTATTTT. Amino acids: CASSKGASTDTQYF.